These 17 T cell receptor beta chains share one sample of origin, sequenced in a study of cytomegalovirus exposure and HLA in healthy donors. The PCR made use of 60 Vbeta and 13 Jbeta primers. Assay used: immunoSEQ multiplex PCR; TCRdb lists only in-frame clones, some missing. The top ten clones hold about 2% of a sample with tens of thousands of clones, around 71% of them seen once. The sequencing sample was made of PBMCs. The receptors derive from a man aged 25-45 years in good health and CMV-seronegative.

The chain uses TRBV7-9 and TRBJ2-2, with a weak D call TRBD2 (5 bases). The CDR3 sequence is 16 residues long. The ends were cut back, 0 bases at V and 5 bases at J, with 13 bases in the middle. Germline V gene sequence: CDR1 SEHNR, CDR2 FQNEAQ (reference sequence). CDR3 DNA: TGTGCCAGCAGCTTAGCGGGTACACCGGGAACCGGGGAGCTGTTTTTT. Residues: CASSLAGTPGTGELFF.

This chain uses TRBV7-9 with TRBJ1-1, with D perhaps TRBD1 (5 bases). The CDR3 contains 14 residues. V was cut by 3 bases and J by 2 bases, with 10 bases left in between. Germline loops: CDR1 SEHNR, CDR2 FQNEAQ (reference sequence). Here the CDR3 reads CASSLETANTEAFF. CDR3 nucleotides: TGTGCCAGCAGCTTGGAGACAGCCAACACTGAAGCTTTCTTT.

The V call is TRBV27, the J call TRBJ1-5; the D gene is possibly TRBD1 (6 bases). Trimming shortened V by 6 bases and J by 2 bases, and 14 bases separated the two germline ends. The germline gives CDR1 MNHEY, CDR2 SMNVEV (reference sequence). The CDR3 covers 15 residues. CDR3 sequence reads: CASSRGGFGNQPQHF. In DNA, the CDR3 is TGTGCCAGCAGCCGAGGGGGTTTCGGCAATCAGCCCCAGCATTTT.

This clone was detected once. This chain connects TRBV5-5 to TRBJ2-3; D possibly corresponds to TRBD1 (5 bases). V was clipped by 0 bases and J by 0 bases, with 8 bases between them. From germline, CDR1 is SGHKS and CDR2 YYEKEE (reference sequence). This CDR3 spans 15 amino acids. The CDR3 nucleotides are TGTGCCAGCAGCTTGGTTGGGGCCAGCACAGATACGCAGTATTTT. Translating it yields CASSLVGASTDTQYF.

The chain carries TRBV4-1 and TRBJ1-2, with TRBD1 matching over 9 bases. The CDR3 totals 14 residues. Trimming removed 4 bases from V and 9 bases from J; junction bases left unmatched: 9. The germline gives CDR1 MGHRA, CDR2 YSYEKL. This CDR3 reads CASSLRTGVYSYTF. The CDR3 DNA reads TGCGCCAGCAGCCTTAGGACAGGGGTGTACAGCTACACCTTC.

The chain couples TRBV28 to TRBJ2-7, with D unresolved. This CDR3 contains 11 residues. Per germline, CDR1 MDHEN and CDR2 SYDVKM. The CDR3 DNA sequence: TGTGCGACGTGGCGGCCCTACGAGCAGTACTTC. This codes for CATWRPYEQYF.

The chain has TRBV28 and TRBJ2-1; possibly TRBD2 for D (6 bases). CDR1 MDHEN and CDR2 SYDVKM come from the germline V gene. The CDR3 length is 14 residues. V shed 3 bases and J shed 7 bases, with 13 bases lying between them. The CDR3 loop is CASSLAGIVNEQFF. In DNA, the CDR3 is TGTGCCAGCAGTTTGGCGGGAATAGTAAATGAGCAGTTCTTC. The whole variable domain, remainder taken from reference TRBV28 and TRBJ2-1, is DVKVTQSSRYLVKRTGEKVFLECVQDMDHENMFWYRQDPGLGLRLIYFSYDVKMKEKGDIPEGYSVSREKKERFSLILESASTNQTSMYLCASSLAGIVNEQFFGPGTRLTVL.

The rearrangement uses TRBV6-5 and TRBJ2-7, with D maybe TRBD2 (7 bases). This CDR3 contains 13 residues. The ends were cut back, 7 bases at V and 7 bases at J, with 17 bases in the middle. CDR1 and CDR2 (germline): MNHEY, SVGAGI. CDR3 nucleotide sequence: TGTGCCAGCACAAAGGCGGGGGCGAGGGAGCAGTACTTC. This sequence encodes CASTKAGAREQYF.

The CDR3: CSASEHGYTF. CDR3 DNA: TGCAGTGCTAGCGAGCATGGCTACACCTTC. This chain uses TRBV20-1 with TRBJ1-2; D is unclear. The CDR3 runs to 10 residues. Trimming shortened V by 3 bases and J by 6 bases, and 5 bases separated the two germline ends. Germline CDR1 reads DFQATT; CDR2 reads SNEGSKA (reference sequence).

This clone has a handful of counts. V is TRBV30 and J is TRBJ1-1; 7 nucleotides agree with TRBD1. The V gene end was trimmed by 5 bases and the J gene end by 4 bases; junction bases not matched to a gene: 10. CDR3 length: 14 residues. Germline CDR1 and CDR2: GTSNPN and SVGIG (reference sequence). CDR3 protein: CAWGTGAGGTEAFF. The CDR3 nucleotides are TGTGCCTGGGGTACAGGGGCAGGAGGCACTGAAGCTTTCTTT.

The V call is TRBV4-1, the J call TRBJ2-1; no reliable D call. The CDR3 covers 12 residues. Germline CDR1 reads MGHRA; CDR2 reads YSYEKL. Trimming shortened V by 4 bases and J by 3 bases, and 4 bases separated the two germline ends. The CDR3 nucleotides read TGCGCCAGCAGCCCTAACTACAATGAGCAGTTCTTC. Its translation: CASSPNYNEQFF.

This clone showed up just once. The chain joins TRBV19 to TRBJ1-5; 9 positions agree with TRBD1. The CDR3 spans 16 residues. Germline assignment: CDR1 LNHDA and CDR2 SQIVND (reference sequence). Trimming removed 4 bases from V and 3 bases from J; junction bases left unmatched: 7. Here the CDR3 DNA reads TGTGCCAGTAGTAATACAGGGGGCTGGGACAATCAGCCCCAGCATTTT. Protein product: CASSNTGGWDNQPQHF.

This clone was recorded only once. The rearrangement links TRBV7-2 to TRBJ1-1; the D is unclear. CDR1 and CDR2 (germline): SGHTA, FQGNSA. This CDR3 spans 15 amino acids. The V end lost 0 bases, the J end lost 2 bases, and 10 bases lay between the germline ends. The CDR3 DNA reads TGTGCCAGCAGCTTAGCGGGAGGGTCTAACACTGAAGCTTTCTTT. It specifies CASSLAGGSNTEAFF.

The sample holds a few counts of this clone. This chain joins TRBV29-1 and TRBJ2-1, with D perhaps TRBD2 (5 bases). The CDR3 runs to 16 residues. The V end lost 7 bases, the J end lost 1 base, and 20 bases lay between the germline ends. Germline CDR1 SQVTM, CDR2 ANQGSEA. The CDR3 DNA reads TGCAGCGCCGCTTGGAGGCTTAGCACTTCCTACAATGAGCAGTTCTTC. Its protein is CSAAWRLSTSYNEQFF.

This chain connects TRBV12-5 to TRBJ2-1, with a possible D match to TRBD1 (6 bases). The V end was cut by 3 bases, the J end by 1 base, with 10 bases between. The CDR3 length is 15 residues. CDR1 LGHNT and CDR2 FRNRAP come from the germline V gene. CDR3 region: CASGFQGGSYNEQFF. The CDR3 nucleotides are TGTGCTAGTGGTTTTCAAGGGGGATCCTACAATGAGCAGTTCTTC. Full variable domain (missing parts from reference TRBV12-5 and TRBJ2-1): DARVTQTPRHKVTEMGQEVTMRCQPILGHNTVFWYRQTMMQGLELLAYFRNRAPLDDSGMPKDRFSAEMPDATLATLKIQPSEPRDSAVYFCASGFQGGSYNEQFFGPGTRLTVL.

V and J are TRBV29-1 and TRBJ1-4; D is possibly TRBD1 (5 bases). The CDR3 covers 13 residues. V dropped 4 bases and J dropped 8 bases, with 14 bases sitting between them. Germline lookup yields CDR1 SQVTM and CDR2 ANQGSEA. The DNA for the CDR3 is TGCAGCGTTGCAGGGTGGGGTCAGGAAAAACTGTTTTTT. This encodes CSVAGWGQEKLFF.

This clone was found a few times. V gene TRBV7-9 combines with J gene TRBJ1-5; a possible D gene is TRBD1 (5 bases). V dropped 2 bases and J dropped 2 bases, with 10 bases sitting between them. Germline-derived CDR1 and CDR2 are SEHNR and FQNEAQ (reference sequence). The CDR3 is 15 residues long. The CDR3 reads CASSLSGLGNQPQHF. The CDR3 nucleotides are TGTGCCAGCAGCTTATCAGGGCTGGGCAATCAGCCCCAGCATTTT.